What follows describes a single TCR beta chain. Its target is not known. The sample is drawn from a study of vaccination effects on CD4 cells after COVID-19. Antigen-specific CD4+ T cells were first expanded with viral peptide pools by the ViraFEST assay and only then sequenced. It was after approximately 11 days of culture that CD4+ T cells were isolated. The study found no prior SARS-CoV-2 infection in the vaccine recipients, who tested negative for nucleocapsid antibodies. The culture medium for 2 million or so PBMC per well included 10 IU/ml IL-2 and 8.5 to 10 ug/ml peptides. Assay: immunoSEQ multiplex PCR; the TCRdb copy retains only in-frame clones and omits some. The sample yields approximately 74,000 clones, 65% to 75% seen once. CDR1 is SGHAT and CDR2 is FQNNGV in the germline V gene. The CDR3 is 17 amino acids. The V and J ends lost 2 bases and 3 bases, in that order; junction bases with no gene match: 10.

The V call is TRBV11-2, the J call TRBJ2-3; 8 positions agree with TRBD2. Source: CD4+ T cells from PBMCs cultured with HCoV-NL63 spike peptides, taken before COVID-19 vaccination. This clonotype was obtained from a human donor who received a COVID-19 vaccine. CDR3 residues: CASSLSTSALRTDTQYF. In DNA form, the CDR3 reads TGTGCCAGCAGCTTATCGACTAGCGCCCTTAGGACAGATACGCAGTATTTT.